Presented here are 9 T cell receptor beta chains from one specimen sequenced in a study of T cell responses to AZD1222 COVID-19 vaccine. Assay: immunoSEQ multiplex PCR; the TCRdb copy retains only in-frame clones and omits some. The repertoire holds about 170,000 clones, with over 85% as singletons. Sample: peripheral blood, taken on day 0 of AZD1222 vaccination. These TCRs come from an adult in good health.

This chain links TRBV15 with TRBJ2-7, with no clear D. Trimming took 0 bases from V and 9 from J, leaving 12 bases between them. The CDR3 length is 13 residues. Germline V gene lookup returns CDR1 LNHNV and CDR2 YYDKDF (reference sequence). CDR3 DNA sequence: TGTGCCACCAGCAGAGATCGGACGGCGGTGCAGTACTTC. It is translated as CATSRDRTAVQYF.

CDR3 amino acids: CASSPESGTDFYGYTF. CDR3 coding DNA: TGTGCCAGCAGCCCAGAATCCGGGACAGACTTCTATGGCTACACCTTC. The V call is TRBV3-1 (or the pseudogene TRBV3-2), the J call TRBJ1-2, with 7 bases identical to TRBD1. Germline V gives CDR1 LGHDT, CDR2 YNNKEL (reference sequence). The CDR3 has 16 amino acids. Germline trimming cut 4 bases from V and 4 bases from J; bases unmatched to any gene: 12.

This chain uses TRBV6-5 with TRBJ1-1, with D unresolved. The germline V gene encodes CDR1 MNHEY and CDR2 SVGAGI. The CDR3 consists of 14 residues. V was trimmed by 7 bases and J by 5 bases, leaving 17 bases between them. The CDR3 bases are TGTGCCAGCAACCCTGATGGCCGGAGGACTGAAGCTTTCTTT. This translates into CASNPDGRRTEAFF.

The CDR3 here is CASSIDGFEPQHF. DNA of the CDR3: TGTGCCAGCAGTATCGACGGCTTCGAGCCCCAGCATTTT. The rearrangement links TRBV6-2 or TRBV6-3 to TRBJ1-5; no firm D call. The CDR3 has 13 amino acids. Deletions cut 5 bases from V and 8 bases from J, with 13 bases between. Germline values: CDR1 MNHEY, CDR2 SVGEGT.

This clone was detected only once. The J gene is TRBJ2-2, the V gene TRBV9; no definite D call. The germline V and J ends were trimmed by 0 bases and 0 bases, with 6 bases remaining between them. Germline V lookup: CDR1 SGDLS, CDR2 YYNGEE. CDR3 length equals 15 residues. The CDR3 DNA is TGTGCCAGCAGCGTAGGGGGATCGAACACCGGGGAGCTGTTTTTT. Its translation: CASSVGGSNTGELFF.

With respect to this clone: The germline gene is not matched at one end of the junction; a read error may be the cause. CDR3: CASRQGIHPEQYF. The CDR3 DNA follows: TGTGCCAGCAGACAAGGGATACACCCCGAGCAGTACTTC. The rearrangement joins TRBV3-1 (or the pseudogene TRBV3-2) to TRBJ2-7, with D uncertain. The CDR3 has 13 amino acids. Germline-derived CDR1 and CDR2 are LGHDT and YNNKEL (reference sequence).

The chain links TRBV9 to TRBJ2-3, with D perhaps matching TRBD1 (5 bases). The CDR3 extends over 15 amino acids. V was shortened by 0 bases and J by 2 bases, with 10 bases between the two germline ends. Per germline, CDR1 SGDLS and CDR2 YYNGEE. CDR3 residues: CASSVVGATTDTQYF. CDR3 nucleotide sequence: TGTGCCAGCAGCGTAGTAGGGGCCACCACAGATACGCAGTATTTT.

In regard to this clone: Compared with germline, one end of the junction differs, possibly owing to a read error. V gene TRBV3-1 (or the pseudogene TRBV3-2) combines with J gene TRBJ2-1, with 9 bases fitting TRBD2. CDR1 and CDR2 (germline): LGHDT, YNNKEL (reference sequence). CDR3 length: 13 residues. CDR3: CASSQGWGLAPIF. The CDR3, as DNA: TGTGCCAGCAGCCAAGGTTGGGGACTAGCCCCGATCTTC.

This rearrangement joins TRBV4-1 to TRBJ2-7; 8 bases fit TRBD1. Germline CDR1 and CDR2: MGHRA and YSYEKL. V dropped 4 bases and J dropped 5; count of bases not matched to a gene: 4. The CDR3 loop spans 13 amino acids. The CDR3 DNA follows: TGCGCCAGCAGCCGTGGACAGGGACACGAGCAGTACTTC. Protein sequence: CASSRGQGHEQYF.